A single sample is the source of the 29 T cell receptor beta chains below, sequenced in a study of OX40 agonist ivuxolimab in advanced cancers. Receptor amplification or capture employed the immunoSEQ multiplex PCR assay. The table was pulled from immuneACCESS by TCRdb, which kept in-frame rearrangements only. Such tables lose some clones; where checked, under half of the loss comes from unresolved V genes, and the rest has no known cause. This sample lists tens of thousands of clones; approximately 78% were detected once. Of the sample, 0.4% to 0.45% falls within the top ten clones. Source: CD4+ or CD8+ T cells sorted from blood, taken in a trial of the OX40 agonist ivuxolimab. These receptors were collected from an adult with an advanced solid tumor such as melanoma, head and neck, liver or kidney cancer.

The chain combines TRBV28 with TRBJ1-6, with a tentative D call TRBD1 (5 bases). Germline V gene sequence: CDR1 MDHEN, CDR2 SYDVKM. V was pared by 4 bases and J by 1 base, with 14 bases between. CDR3 length equals 17 residues. CDR3 DNA: TGTGCCAGCAGTTCCGAACCCAGGGTGTCCTATAATTCACCCCTCCACTTT. Protein product: CASSSEPRVSYNSPLHF.

The rearrangement joins TRBV28 to TRBJ2-1; a weak D match, TRBD2 (6 bases). CDR3 length equals 12 residues. Between the trimmed V and J ends, which lost 8 bases and 5 bases, there was a span of 10 bases. Germline V gene data show CDR1 as MDHEN and CDR2 as SYDVKM. CDR3 loop: CASGGMHNEQFF. The CDR3 DNA reads as TGTGCCAGCGGGGGGATGCACAATGAGCAGTTCTTC.

The chain combines TRBV5-5 with TRBJ1-1; a possible D gene is TRBD1 (5 bases). The CDR3 spans 15 residues. Germline CDR1 is SGHKS and CDR2 is YYEKEE (reference sequence). Trimming cost V 0 bases and J 5 bases, with 14 bases left between them. The CDR3 region is CASSLGGGTSTEAFF. The CDR3 DNA follows: TGTGCCAGCAGCTTGGGAGGAGGGACGAGTACTGAAGCTTTCTTT.

This clone was counted only a few times. This chain connects TRBV10-3 to TRBJ2-7; 9 bases align to TRBD2. J lost 7 bases, V lost 6 bases, and 7 bases had no gene match. CDR1 is ENHRY, CDR2 SYGVKD, per germline. There are 13 residues in the CDR3. CDR3 amino acids: CAIRASGTGEQYF. The CDR3 DNA reads TGTGCCATCAGGGCTAGCGGGACGGGGGAGCAGTACTTC.

The rearrangement links TRBV15 to TRBJ2-2, with D hard to call. V lost 0 bases to trimming and J lost 6 bases, with 5 bases between them. The CDR3 is 13 amino acids. From germline, CDR1 is LNHNV and CDR2 YYDKDF (reference sequence). The CDR3: CATSRDRAGELFF. The CDR3 DNA sequence: TGTGCCACCAGCAGAGATCGGGCCGGGGAGCTGTTTTTT.

The chain combines TRBV7-9 with TRBJ2-7; 11 bases are shared with TRBD1. CDR1 and CDR2 (germline): SEHNR, FQNEAQ (reference sequence). V was pared by 5 bases and J by 4 bases, with 7 bases of the junction left unmatched. CDR3 length equals 15 residues. The CDR3 bases are TGTGCCAGCAGCCCCCGGACAGGGGGCATTTACGAGCAGTACTTC. Encoded protein: CASSPRTGGIYEQYF.

Remarks on this clone: This sample includes further DNA sequences coding for the same CDR3. This chain links TRBV5-1 with TRBJ1-2; maybe TRBD1 (5 bases). The CDR3 totals 16 residues. V was clipped by 0 bases and J by 8 bases, with 20 bases between them. From germline, CDR1 is SGHRS and CDR2 YFSETQ. The CDR3 sequence is CASSLEGDRGGRGYTF. The CDR3 region has the DNA TGCGCCAGCAGCTTGGAAGGGGACCGGGGGGGTCGAGGCTACACCTTC. Drawing the rest from reference TRBV5-1 and TRBJ1-2, the complete variable domain is KAGVTQTPRYLIKTRGQQVTLSCSPISGHRSVSWYQQTPGQGLQFLFEYFSETQRNKGNFPGRFSGRQFSNSRSEMNVSTLELGDSALYLCASSLEGDRGGRGYTFGSGTRLTVV.

V usage is TRBV27 and J usage is TRBJ1-4, with a possible D match to TRBD1 (5 bases). This CDR3 is 15 amino acids long. Deletions cut 0 bases from V and 0 bases from J, with 5 bases between. Germline CDR1 and CDR2: MNHEY and SMNVEV (reference sequence). Written as DNA, the CDR3 is TGTGCCAGCAGTTTATCGGGGGCAACTAATGAAAAACTGTTTTTT. Translating it yields CASSLSGATNEKLFF.

This sequence joins TRBV15 and TRBJ2-1, with 11 bases that match TRBD1. Germline values: CDR1 LNHNV, CDR2 YYDKDF (reference sequence). V was clipped by 1 base and J by 2 bases; unmatched bases: 4. There are 17 residues in the CDR3. The CDR3 reads CATSRGRGQGAYNEQFF. CDR3 DNA sequence: TGTGCCACCAGCAGAGGTAGGGGACAGGGGGCCTACAATGAGCAGTTCTTC.

This clone has a single count. In DNA form, the CDR3 reads TGTGCCAGCAGCGTAGAGGCAGATACGCAGTATTTT. Translation: CASSVEADTQYF. This chain uses TRBV9 with TRBJ2-3, with unresolved D. This CDR3 region has 12 residues. CDR1 and CDR2 (germline): SGDLS, YYNGEE. V lost 0 bases and J 4 bases, leaving 3 bases between the germline ends.

V usage is TRBV5-1 and J usage is TRBJ2-3, with D perhaps TRBD1 (5 bases). V was shortened by 5 bases and J by 2 bases, with 12 bases between the two germline ends. CDR3 length: 14 residues. Germline V CDR1 and CDR2: SGHRS, YFSETQ. The CDR3 loop reads CASSRWGATDTQYF. CDR3 nucleotides: TGCGCCAGCAGTAGGTGGGGCGCCACAGATACGCAGTATTTT.

This chain links TRBV2 with TRBJ2-7; D ambiguous. Trimming left V 6 bases short and J 3 bases short, with 12 bases between. The CDR3 has 13 amino acids. CDR1 and CDR2 from the germline V gene are SNHLY and FYNNEI. This CDR3 is CASSRVDIYEQYF. CDR3 sequence (DNA): TGTGCCAGCAGCCGGGTCGATATCTACGAGCAGTACTTC. Full variable domain (outside the CDR3, taken from reference TRBV2 and TRBJ2-7): EPEVTQTPSHQVTQMGQEVILRCVPISNHLYFYWYRQILGQKVEFLVSFYNNEISEKSEIFDDQFSVERPDGSNFTLKIRSTKLEDSAMYFCASSRVDIYEQYFGPGTRLTVT.

The rearrangement uses TRBV6-1 and TRBJ2-6; the match to TRBD1 covers 8 bases. V lost 8 bases to trimming and J lost 4 bases; unmatched junction nucleotides: 10. The CDR3 totals 16 residues. Germline-derived CDR1 and CDR2 are MNHNS and SASEGT. DNA for the CDR3: TGTGCCAGCGGGGAAGGACAGGGCTTGGGGGCCAACGTCCTGACTTTC. This translates into CASGEGQGLGANVLTF.

V usage is TRBV5-7 and J usage is TRBJ2-7, with 8 positions matching TRBD2. TRBV5-7 is reported as an ORF; its role is uncertain. The CDR3 contains 15 residues. Trimming removed 0 bases from V and 2 bases from J; junction bases left unmatched: 4. Here the CDR3 reads CASSLGLAGTYEQYF. In nucleotides, the CDR3 is TGTGCCAGCAGCTTGGGGCTAGCGGGCACCTACGAGCAGTACTTC.

The chain carries TRBV29-1 and TRBJ2-5; 10 nucleotides line up with TRBD1. The CDR3 consists of 13 residues. V was clipped by 4 bases and J by 5 bases; unmatched bases: 4. CDR1 SQVTM and CDR2 ANQGSEA come from the germline V gene. CDR3 sequence reads: CSVGQGALETQYF. CDR3 coding DNA: TGCAGCGTTGGACAGGGGGCGTTGGAGACCCAGTACTTC. The variable domain in full, with the rest retrieved from reference TRBV29-1 and TRBJ2-5, is SAVISQKPSRDICQRGTSLTIQCQVDSQVTMMFWYRQQPGQSLTLIATANQGSEATYESGFVIDKFPISRPNLTFSTLTVSNMSPEDSSIYLCSVGQGALETQYFGPGTRLLVL.

The chain has TRBV5-1 and TRBJ1-5, with 10 bases identical to TRBD1. Per the germline V gene, CDR1 is SGHRS and CDR2 is YFSETQ. The CDR3 is 15 amino acids. J gave up 3 bases and V 4 bases, and 4 bases lay outside the gene matches. The CDR3 nucleotides are TGCGCCAGCAGCATCGGGACAGGGGCCAATCAGCCCCAGCATTTT. Protein: CASSIGTGANQPQHF.

The V and J genes are TRBV7-6 and TRBJ2-1, with 9 bases identical to TRBD1. The CDR3 covers 19 residues. V lost 0 bases, J lost 1 base, and 10 bases stayed unmatched. The germline CDR1 and CDR2 sequences are SGHVS and FNYEAQ. The CDR3 region is CASSLALKQGARSYNEQFF. CDR3 in DNA: TGTGCCAGCAGCTTAGCCCTAAAACAGGGGGCACGTTCCTACAATGAGCAGTTCTTC. Using reference TRBV7-6 and TRBJ2-1 for the parts outside the CDR3, the full variable domain is GAGVSQSPRYKVTKRGQDVALRCDPISGHVSLYWYRQALGQGPEFLTYFNYEAQQDKSGLPNDRFSAERPEGSISTLTIQRTEQRDSAMYRCASSLALKQGARSYNEQFFGPGTRLTVL.

V gene TRBV6-5 combines with J gene TRBJ1-5; a possible D gene is TRBD1 (5 bases). CDR3 size: 14 residues. Germline CDR1 MNHEY, CDR2 SVGAGI. Trimming cost V 4 bases and J 1 base, with 8 bases left between them. The CDR3 nucleotides read TGTGCCAGCAGTTCGTGGGGGAGCAATCAGCCCCAGCATTTT. This sequence encodes CASSSWGSNQPQHF.

For the CDR3, the DNA is TGTGCCAGTAAGGGCAGGAACTATGGCTACACCTTC. As protein: CASKGRNYGYTF. The chain carries TRBV19 and TRBJ1-2; no definite D call. The CDR3 spans 12 residues. The V end was cut by 7 bases, the J end by 2 bases, with 8 bases between. Germline V gene lookup returns CDR1 LNHDA and CDR2 SQIVND (reference sequence).

V is TRBV5-1 and J is TRBJ1-1; D call uncertain. CDR1 SGHRS and CDR2 YFSETQ come from the germline V gene. The CDR3 covers 14 residues. Trimming removed 0 bases from V and 1 base from J, with 7 bases in between. The CDR3 bases are TGCGCCAGCAGCTTGGGAGGCAGGAACACTGAAGCTTTCTTT. Amino acid sequence: CASSLGGRNTEAFF.

This rearrangement joins TRBV6-4 to TRBJ1-1, with TRBD1 matching over 7 bases. With 5 bases clipped from V and 7 bases from J, the junction kept 7 bases outside the gene matches. Germline CDR1 and CDR2: MRHNA and SNTAGT. This CDR3 is built from 13 residues. The CDR3 coding sequence is TGTGCCAGCAGTTTCGTCTGGGACAGTGAAGCTTTCTTT. Its protein product is CASSFVWDSEAFF.

This rearrangement joins TRBV21-1 to TRBJ2-1; the table calls TRBD2, which could not be checked here. TRBV21-1 is a pseudogene. CDR3 length: 17 residues. The CDR3 protein is CASSPQVSGRSYNEQFF. DNA of the CDR3: TGTGCCAGCAGCCCCCAAGTCAGCGGTAGGTCCTACAATGAGCAGTTCTTC.

The rearrangement joins TRBV30 to TRBJ2-7; D is uncertain. V lost 0 bases, J lost 7 bases, and 13 bases lay in between. There are 13 residues in the CDR3. The germline V gene has CDR1 GTSNPN and CDR2 SVGIG (reference sequence). The CDR3 protein is CAWSVPFLGEQYF. The CDR3 bases are TGTGCCTGGAGTGTACCGTTCCTCGGGGAGCAGTACTTC.

The rearrangement uses TRBV6-5 and TRBJ2-7; TRBD2 aligns across 8 bases. Looked up from germline, CDR1 is MNHEY and CDR2 is SVGAGI. The CDR3 sequence is 14 residues long. V lost 2 bases, J lost 5 bases, and 5 bases stayed unmatched. CDR3 in amino acids: CASSYQAGAHEQYF. CDR3 sequence (DNA): TGTGCCAGCAGTTACCAAGCGGGAGCCCACGAGCAGTACTTC.

Here the CDR3 reads CASGQGVGQPQHF. Here the CDR3 DNA reads TGTGCCAGCGGACAGGGGGTAGGGCAGCCCCAGCATTTT. This chain connects TRBV6-6 to TRBJ1-5, with 10 bases fitting TRBD1. This CDR3 has 13 residues. Germline-derived CDR1 and CDR2 are MNHNY and SVGAGI (reference sequence). The trim removed 8 bases at V and 7 bases at J, leaving 5 bases unmatched.

This clone was detected a few times. V gene TRBV7-6 combines with J gene TRBJ2-2; D uncertain. The CDR3 has 13 amino acids. Germline V gives CDR1 SGHVS, CDR2 FNYEAQ. V was clipped by 1 base and J by 1 base, with 1 base between them. The CDR3 DNA reads TGTGCCAGCAGCTTAGGGAACACCGGGGAGCTGTTTTTT. This gives the protein CASSLGNTGELFF.

In DNA, the CDR3 is TGTGCCAGCAGCTCGCACCAGGGAGTTTACAATGAGCAGTTCTTC. Encoded protein: CASSSHQGVYNEQFF. The chain couples TRBV9 to TRBJ2-1; the D gene could be TRBD1 or TRBD2 (5 bases each). V lost 4 bases to trimming and J lost 4 bases, with 15 bases between them. Germline loops: CDR1 SGDLS, CDR2 YYNGEE. The CDR3 totals 15 residues.

The chain links TRBV6-4 to TRBJ2-2; D remains unclear. Germline CDR1 MRHNA, CDR2 SNTAGT. CDR3 size: 14 residues. V was clipped by 2 bases and J by 5 bases, with 9 bases between them. The CDR3, as DNA: TGTGCCAGCAGTGACACAGTAAGAACCGGGGAGCTGTTTTTT. Amino acid sequence: CASSDTVRTGELFF.

V is TRBV7-9 and J is TRBJ2-1, with TRBD1 identical over 7 bases. The V segment lost 4 bases and the J segment 6 bases; nucleotides outside the gene matches: 6. The CDR3 totals 14 residues. Germline-derived CDR1 and CDR2 are SEHNR and FQNEAQ (reference sequence). CDR3 residues: CASSSPGQLNEQFF. CDR3 in DNA: TGTGCCAGCAGCTCCCCGGGACAGCTCAATGAGCAGTTCTTC.